A selection of T cell receptor beta chains follows, all from one sample in a study of sequential checkpoint blockade in melanoma. TCRdb's table, derived via immunoSEQ multiplex PCR, lists solely in-frame clones and lacks some. The table shows fewer than 40,000 clones, with about 88% occurring only once. This material consisted of CD8+ T cells sorted from blood (inferred from file names), taken from a patient given nivolumab and ipilimumab in sequence. The receptors shown here come from a human donor with melanoma. The CDR3 runs from the conserved cysteine through the conserved F or W. The D gene is left open where the match is weak. Size is omitted from some rows. Given values are once, few, many or a class for expanded clones.

j_call	cdr3_length	clone_size	v_call	d_call	cdr3_nt	cdr3_aa
TRBJ2-3	15	-	TRBV5-4	TRBD2	TGTGCCAGCAGCTTGGCACTAGCGGGCACAGATACGCAGTATTTT	CASSLALAGTDTQYF
TRBJ2-1	13	once	TRBV7-6	-	TGTGCCAGCAGCTCGACTGAGTACAATGAGCAGTTCTTC	CASSSTEYNEQFF
TRBJ2-4	16	-	TRBV7-9	-	TGTGCCAGCAGCCCCCGGGATTCACTAGCCAAAAACATTCAGTACTTC	CASSPRDSLAKNIQYF
TRBJ2-3	16	-	TRBV13	-	TGTGCCAGCAGCGGAGAAGGCGGAGGGTTCACAGATACGCAGTATTTT	CASSGEGGGFTDTQYF
TRBJ2-6	15	-	TRBV5-4	-	TGTGCCAGCGGGGCCTGGGGTGACGGGGCCAACGTCCTGACTTTC	CASGAWGDGANVLTF
TRBJ2-7	12	once	TRBV28	-	TGTGCCAGCAGTCTAAGCTCCTACGAGCAGTACTTC	CASSLSSYEQYF
TRBJ1-1	15	-	TRBV13	-	TGTGCCAGCAGCCTCACGTTGGGGAGCGGCACTGAAGCTTTCTTT	CASSLTLGSGTEAFF
TRBJ2-1	18	-	TRBV4-1	TRBD2	TGCGCCAGCAGCCAAGATATCCCGGCTAGCGGGCCAAACAATGAGCAGTTCTTC	CASSQDIPASGPNNEQFF
TRBJ1-1	11	-	TRBV20-1	TRBD1	TGCAGTGCTAGGAGGACAGGTGAAGCTTTCTTT	CSARRTGEAFF
TRBJ1-2	15	-	TRBV7-6	-	TGTGCCAGCAGCCTCGGACAGACCGACGTCTATGGCTACACCTTC	CASSLGQTDVYGYTF
TRBJ2-3	15	-	TRBV27	-	TGTGCCAGCAGTTTAGGTACGGGGTTTGGAGATACGCAGTATTTT	CASSLGTGFGDTQYF
TRBJ2-1	16	-	TRBV6-6	TRBD2	TGTGCCAGCAGTCTCCACATAGCGGGAGGGATGGATGAGCAGTTCTTC	CASSLHIAGGMDEQFF
TRBJ2-2	16	once	TRBV27	TRBD2	TGTGCCAGCAGTGACGGGACTAGCGGATACACCGGGGAGCTGTTTTTT	CASSDGTSGYTGELFF
TRBJ1-2	14	-	TRBV19	TRBD1	TGTGCCAGTAGTACCGCCGCGACAGGGATCGGCTACACCTTC	CASSTAATGIGYTF